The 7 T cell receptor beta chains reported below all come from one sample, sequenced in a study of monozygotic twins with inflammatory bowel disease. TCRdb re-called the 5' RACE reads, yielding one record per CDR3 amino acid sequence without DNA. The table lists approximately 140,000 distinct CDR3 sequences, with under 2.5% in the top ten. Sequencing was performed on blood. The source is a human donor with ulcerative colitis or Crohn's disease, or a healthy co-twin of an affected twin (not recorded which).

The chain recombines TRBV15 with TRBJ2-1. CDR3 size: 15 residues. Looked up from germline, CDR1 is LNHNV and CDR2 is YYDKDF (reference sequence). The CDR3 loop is CATSRDRTDYNEQFF.

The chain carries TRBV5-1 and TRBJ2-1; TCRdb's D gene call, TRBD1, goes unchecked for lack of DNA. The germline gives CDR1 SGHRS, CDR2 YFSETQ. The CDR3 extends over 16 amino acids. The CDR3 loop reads CASSLEGVSTYNEQFF.

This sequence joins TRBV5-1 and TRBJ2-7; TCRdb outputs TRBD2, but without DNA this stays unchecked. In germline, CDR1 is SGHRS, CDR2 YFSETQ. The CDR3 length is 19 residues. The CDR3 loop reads CASSFGTSGDYFYSYEQYF.

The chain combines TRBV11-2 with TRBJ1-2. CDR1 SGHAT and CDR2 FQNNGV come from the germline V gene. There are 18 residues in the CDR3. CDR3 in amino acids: CASSLDQSGVGYRSGYTF.

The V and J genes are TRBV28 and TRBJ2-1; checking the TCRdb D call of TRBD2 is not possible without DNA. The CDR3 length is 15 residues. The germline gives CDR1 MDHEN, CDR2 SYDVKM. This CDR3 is CASSSTSGGANEQFF.

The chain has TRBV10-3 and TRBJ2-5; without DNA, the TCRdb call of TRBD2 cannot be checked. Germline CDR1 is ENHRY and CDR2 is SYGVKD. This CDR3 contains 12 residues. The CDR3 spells CAIGQGLETQYF.

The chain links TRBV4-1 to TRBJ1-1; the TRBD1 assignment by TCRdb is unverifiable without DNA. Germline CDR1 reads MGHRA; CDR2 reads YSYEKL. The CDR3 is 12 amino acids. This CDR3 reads CASSHEDRRAFF.